This TCR beta chain appears in the sequencing data of a study of a mutant IDH1 vaccine in newly diagnosed glioma. About the research overall: The sex distribution of treated patients was approximately 62% male and approximately 40% female, with a mean age of 40.4 years. Former treatment meant radiotherapy, temozolomide, or both; the majority had gotten both.

Notes on the study in general: Patients mounted vaccine-induced immune responses in almost 95% of cases.

The data were produced by immunoSEQ multiplex PCR, yet TCRdb's version contains in-frame clones alone and is incomplete. The sample carries 35,000 to 40,000 clones, 60% to 75% recorded once. CDR1 is SGHDT and CDR2 is YYEEEE in the germline V gene. The CDR3 sequence is 15 residues long. J gave up 1 base and V 2 bases, and 4 bases lay outside the gene matches. Documented time point: week 47, end of study. The vaccine gave 300 ug of a 20-mer mutant IDH1 peptide subcutaneously per dose. Patients in the study were vaccinated eight times, receiving shots in weeks 1, 3, 5, 7, 11, 15, 19 and 23. Comment on this clone: What it binds is not known.

The sample here was PBMCs, taken from a glioma patient whose treatment included an IDH1 peptide vaccine. The chain couples TRBV5-6 to TRBJ1-1, with 8 bases fitting TRBD1. This receptor was taken from a man in his forties or fifties with glioma. The CDR3 reads CASSLQGGRNTEAFF. The CDR3 coding sequence is TGTGCCAGCAGCTTACAGGGGGGACGGAACACTGAAGCTTTCTTT.